This T cell receptor (beta chain) was retrieved from a study of blood T cell repertoires in COVID-19. Across the whole study: Samples came from the United States, Italy and Spain, spanning acute and convalescent COVID-19. PBMCs, B-cell-depleted T cells, or T cells were the source of the cDNA or gDNA that made up the material.

The CDR3 is 15 amino acids. Germline V gene lookup returns CDR1 LNHNV and CDR2 YYDKDF (reference sequence). Between the trimmed V and J ends, which lost 0 bases and 1 base, there was a span of 9 bases. Per the original data handling: Using reference gene primer amplification, nucleated cell counts were estimated. TCRdb's table, derived via immunoSEQ multiplex PCR, lists solely in-frame clones and lacks some. V and J calls and clone size are as listed in that table; D and trimming were resolved from the DNA. The top ten hold approximately 10% of the sample, which has about 85,000 clones, 65% to 85% seen once.

Input material: peripheral blood. The V call is TRBV15, the J call TRBJ1-1; possible D gene TRBD1, 5 bases. The clonotype comes from a man between 65 and 80 years old with acute or convalescent COVID-19. The CDR3 spells CATSRDRQGNTEAFF. CDR3 DNA sequence: TGTGCCACCAGCAGAGATCGGCAGGGGAACACTGAAGCTTTCTTT.